The 26 T cell receptor beta chains below were found in one sample sequenced in a study of cytomegalovirus exposure and HLA in healthy donors. Primers for the PCR totalled 60 Vbeta and 13 Jbeta. Libraries were prepared by immunoSEQ multiplex PCR; TCRdb keeps only in-frame clonotypes and omits some of them. The sample carries roughly 110,000 clones, around 68% recorded once. The sequenced sample was PBMCs. These receptor sequences come from a woman aged 40 to 49 in good health and CMV-seropositive.

This clone was counted only a few times. The V call is TRBV2, the J call TRBJ2-7; D may be TRBD2 (6 bases). The V end lost 4 bases, the J end lost 3 bases, and 22 bases lay between the germline ends. Germline CDR1 is SNHLY and CDR2 is FYNNEI. The CDR3 extends over 17 amino acids. The CDR3 reads CASSGFVVGRSNYEQYF. The CDR3 nucleotides are TGTGCCAGCAGTGGTTTTGTGGTAGGGAGGAGTAACTACGAGCAGTACTTC.

The gene calls are TRBV9 and TRBJ2-7; TRBD1 matches 11 bases. This CDR3 has 15 residues. In germline, CDR1 is SGDLS, CDR2 YYNGEE. V was clipped by 0 bases and J by 7 bases; unmatched bases: 6. CDR3 sequence (DNA): TGTGCCAGCAGCGTAGCCGGGACAGGGGGGCTGGAGCAGTACTTC. It codes for CASSVAGTGGLEQYF.

The CDR3 DNA reads as TGTGCCAGCAGCTTAGTTACAGGGGGCTTACCTGGTGGCTACACCTTC. Translated: CASSLVTGGLPGGYTF. The chain uses TRBV7-2 and TRBJ1-2; 9 bases agree with TRBD1. Trimming took 1 base from V and 7 from J; bases not matched to a gene: 10. This CDR3 region has 16 residues. CDR1 and CDR2 (germline): SGHTA, FQGNSA.

The chain carries TRBV6-5 and TRBJ2-2, with D tentatively TRBD1 (7 bases). The CDR3 has 15 amino acids. Trimming stripped 6 bases from V and 2 bases from J, with 13 bases between. Germline V CDR1 and CDR2: MNHEY, SVGAGI. The CDR3 loop reads CASSQGDFNTGELFF. The CDR3 region has the DNA TGTGCCAGCAGCCAGGGGGACTTCAACACCGGGGAGCTGTTTTTT.

The chain is built from TRBV5-6 and TRBJ1-2; 8 bases are shared with TRBD1. The V gene's germline CDR1 is SGHDT and CDR2 YYEEEE. V lost 4 bases to trimming and J lost 3 bases; unmatched junction nucleotides: 14. This CDR3 spans 17 amino acids. CDR3 bases: TGTGCCAGCAGCATGATACGGCTCGGACAGGGCGACTATGGCTACACCTTC. Protein: CASSMIRLGQGDYGYTF.

The genes are TRBV7-8 and TRBJ1-5; TRBD1 aligns across 9 bases. The trim removed 0 bases at V and 2 bases at J, leaving 2 bases unmatched. CDR3 length: 16 residues. In germline, CDR1 is SGHVS, CDR2 FQNEAQ. This chain's CDR3 is CASSLARTGGNQPQHF. CDR3 bases: TGTGCCAGCAGCTTAGCGAGGACAGGGGGCAATCAGCCCCAGCATTTT.

The chain has TRBV19 and TRBJ1-2; 10 bases line up with TRBD1. Germline V gene lookup returns CDR1 LNHDA and CDR2 SQIVND (reference sequence). V lost 7 bases and J lost 4; bases outside the gene matches: 15. CDR3 length equals 17 residues. The CDR3 spells CASTPQSWTGGTYGYTF. The DNA of the CDR3 is TGTGCCAGTACCCCACAATCCTGGACAGGGGGAACCTATGGCTACACCTTC.

The rearrangement joins TRBV5-1 to TRBJ1-3; possible D gene TRBD1, 5 bases. V was clipped by 0 bases and J by 0 bases, with 13 bases between them. CDR1 is SGHRS and CDR2 is YFSETQ in the germline V gene. This CDR3 comprises 17 residues. Here the CDR3 DNA reads TGCGCCAGCAGCTTGGACGGCGGGGACTTCTCTGGAAACACCATATATTTT. Residues: CASSLDGGDFSGNTIYF.

V is TRBV6-5 and J is TRBJ2-2, with D possibly TRBD1 on 6 matching bases. V shed 0 bases and J shed 5 bases, with 10 bases lying between them. CDR3 length equals 15 residues. Germline CDR1 reads MNHEY; CDR2 reads SVGAGI. The CDR3 DNA reads TGTGCCAGCAGTTACTCTCCTCAGGGGACCGGGGAGCTGTTTTTT. This translates into CASSYSPQGTGELFF.

The chain links TRBV5-1 to TRBJ2-3; the D is unclear. Germline V lookup: CDR1 SGHRS, CDR2 YFSETQ. The V gene lost 2 bases and the J gene lost 3 bases, with 7 bases spanning the gap. The CDR3 length is 13 residues. The CDR3 DNA reads TGCGCCAGCAGCTTTCCGGGTACAGATACGCAGTATTTT. Protein product: CASSFPGTDTQYF.

This chain links TRBV9 with TRBJ2-1; 9 nucleotides align to TRBD2. Trimming removed 0 bases from V and 5 bases from J; junction bases left unmatched: 6. The CDR3 runs to 16 residues. CDR1 is SGDLS, CDR2 YYNGEE, per germline. The CDR3 reads CASSVGIAGVDNEQFF. The CDR3, as DNA: TGTGCCAGCAGCGTAGGAATAGCGGGAGTCGACAATGAGCAGTTCTTC.

This clone is labeled as medium-sized. This rearrangement joins TRBV6-5 to TRBJ1-1; TRBD1 agrees at 7 bases. Trimming at V came to 7 bases and at J to 4 bases, leaving 6 bases not matched to a gene. The germline CDR1 and CDR2 sequences are MNHEY and SVGAGI. The CDR3 loop spans 13 amino acids. The CDR3 DNA reads TGTGCCAGCAACTTACAGGGGAGCACTGAAGCTTTCTTT. The encoded protein is CASNLQGSTEAFF.

The V and J genes are TRBV6-1 and TRBJ2-7; D unresolved. V was pared by 3 bases and J by 2 bases, with 17 bases between. The germline V gene has CDR1 MNHNS and CDR2 SASEGT. The CDR3 is 16 amino acids. Here the CDR3 reads CASSDAGSTLAYEQYF. The CDR3 bases are TGTGCCAGCAGTGATGCCGGGTCTACTCTGGCCTACGAGCAGTACTTC.

V usage is TRBV7-3 and J usage is TRBJ2-1, with D maybe TRBD1 (6 bases). With 1 base removed from V and 9 bases from J, the gap between germline ends came to 13 bases. Germline V CDR1 and CDR2: SGHTA, FQGTGA. The CDR3 loop spans 14 amino acids. The CDR3 coding sequence is TGTGCCAGCAGCTTAAGGTTTGGGGGCTCTGAGCAGTTCTTC. Amino acids: CASSLRFGGSEQFF.

This clone was counted a few times. The V call is TRBV4-3, the J call TRBJ2-5; 8 bases fit TRBD1. The DNA end is a closer match to TRBJ2-7, so the J assignment may be wrong. Germline V CDR1 and CDR2: LGHNA, YSLEER. CDR3 length: 17 residues. The CDR3 reads CASSQDPGQGASYEQYF. DNA of the CDR3: TGCGCCAGCAGCCAAGATCCCGGACAGGGCGCATCCTACGAGCAGTACTTC.

V is TRBV7-9 and J is TRBJ2-7; possibly TRBD2 for D (6 bases). V lost 5 bases, J lost 4 bases, and 12 bases lay in between. CDR1 is SEHNR, CDR2 FQNEAQ, per germline (reference sequence). The CDR3 has 13 residues. The CDR3 bases are TGTGCCAGCAGCCAGGCGGGGTCTTACGAGCAGTACTTC. This encodes CASSQAGSYEQYF.

This clone showed up just once. The chain joins TRBV7-6 to TRBJ2-3; a possible D gene is TRBD2 (5 bases). This CDR3 has 15 amino acids. Trimming removed 3 bases at V and 6 bases at J, with 16 bases between. Germline CDR1 is SGHVS and CDR2 is FNYEAQ. The CDR3 DNA sequence: TGTGCCAGCAGCTTCTTCGCAGGTGGCGGGGATACGCAGTATTTT. It yields the protein CASSFFAGGGDTQYF.

CDR3 loop: CASSRGDEQYF. The DNA of the CDR3 is TGTGCCAGCAGCAGGGGCGACGAGCAGTACTTC. This chain joins TRBV27 and TRBJ2-7; possibly TRBD1 for D (6 bases). Trimming cost V 6 bases and J 5 bases, with 8 bases left between them. Germline-derived CDR1 and CDR2 are MNHEY and SMNVEV (reference sequence). The CDR3 is 11 residues long.

This chain connects TRBV6-5 to TRBJ2-1; 12 bases match TRBD2. The CDR3 contains 15 residues. In germline, CDR1 is MNHEY, CDR2 SVGAGI. V gave up 0 bases and J gave up 13 bases; unmatched junction bases: 7. CDR3 sequence reads: CASSYSASGGAEQFF. CDR3 DNA sequence: TGTGCCAGCAGTTACTCCGCTAGCGGGGGGGCCGAACAGTTCTTC.

The chain recombines TRBV6-5 with TRBJ1-2, with TRBD1 identical over 10 bases. Germline CDR1 MNHEY, CDR2 SVGAGI. J lost 8 bases, V lost 4 bases, and 10 bases had no gene match. This CDR3 comprises 15 residues. The CDR3 DNA follows: TGTGCCAGCAGTTCGACCGGGACAGGGGTACAGGGCTACACCTTC. As protein: CASSSTGTGVQGYTF.

The genes are TRBV25-1 and TRBJ1-6, with TRBD1 identical over 7 bases. V trimming: 5 bases; J trimming: 8 bases; junction bases outside the gene matches: 3. Per germline, CDR1 MGHDK and CDR2 SYGVNS. The CDR3 totals 13 residues. Here the CDR3 DNA reads TGTGCCAGCAGTTATACAGGGGATTCACCCCTCCACTTT. This encodes CASSYTGDSPLHF.

This rearrangement joins TRBV19 to TRBJ1-1; the D is unclear. CDR3 size: 13 residues. V lost 6 bases and J lost 4, with 12 bases in between. Germline V lookup: CDR1 LNHDA, CDR2 SQIVND (reference sequence). CDR3 nucleotides: TGTGCCAGTAGGGGTGGGCAGAGCACTGAAGCTTTCTTT. Protein sequence: CASRGGQSTEAFF.

This clone was recorded a few times. V gene TRBV10-1 combines with J gene TRBJ2-1, with D possibly matching TRBD2 (6 bases). This CDR3 spans 11 amino acids. Germline assignment: CDR1 WNHNN and CDR2 SYGVQD (reference sequence). Trimming cost V 10 bases and J 4 bases, with 8 bases left between them. CDR3 DNA: TGCGCCACTGGGAGGTACAATGAGCAGTTCTTC. Its translation: CATGRYNEQFF.

This clone was observed a handful of times. The chain links TRBV28 to TRBJ1-2, with D possibly TRBD1 on 5 matching bases. CDR3 size: 13 residues. Trimming removed 5 bases from V and 6 bases from J, with 13 bases in between. CDR1 is MDHEN, CDR2 SYDVKM, per germline. The CDR3 reads CASSPTVLNGYTF. DNA of the CDR3: TGTGCCAGCAGTCCGACAGTGTTGAATGGCTACACCTTC.

This rearrangement joins TRBV30 to TRBJ2-7; 12 bases map to TRBD2. With 4 bases clipped from V and 3 bases from J, the junction kept 4 bases outside the gene matches. CDR3 length equals 14 residues. Germline CDR1 reads GTSNPN; CDR2 reads SVGIG (reference sequence). Here the CDR3 reads CAWNPGLAGYEQYF. CDR3 coding DNA: TGTGCCTGGAACCCGGGACTAGCGGGCTACGAGCAGTACTTC.

The chain has TRBV4-1 and TRBJ2-5; TRBD2 aligns across 8 bases. Trimming took 3 bases from V and 6 from J; bases not matched to a gene: 12. CDR1 is MGHRA and CDR2 is YSYEKL in the germline V gene. The CDR3 runs 16 residues. CDR3: CASSQPLPGLGKTQYF. In DNA form, the CDR3 reads TGCGCCAGCAGCCAGCCTCTTCCGGGACTAGGAAAGACCCAGTACTTC.